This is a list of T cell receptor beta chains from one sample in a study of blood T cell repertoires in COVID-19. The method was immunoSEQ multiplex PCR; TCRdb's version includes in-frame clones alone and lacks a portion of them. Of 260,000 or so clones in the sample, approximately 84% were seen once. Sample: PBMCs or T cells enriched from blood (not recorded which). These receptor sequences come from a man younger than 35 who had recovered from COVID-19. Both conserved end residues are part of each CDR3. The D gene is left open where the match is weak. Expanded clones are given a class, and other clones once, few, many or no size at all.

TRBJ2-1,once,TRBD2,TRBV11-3,TGTGCCAGCAGCTTAGGGTCTAGCGGATACAATGAGCAGTTCTTC,CASSLGSSGYNEQFF
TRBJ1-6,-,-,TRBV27,TGTGCCAGCAGTCCCGATGACCCCCTACGGGGAGCACCCCTCCACTTT,CASSPDDPLRGAPLHF
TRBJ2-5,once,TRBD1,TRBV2,TGTGCCAGCAGGGAAACAGGGGGCCTGGAGACCCAGTACTTC,CASRETGGLETQYF
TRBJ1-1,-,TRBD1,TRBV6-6,TGTGCCAGCAGTCCCCTATCTGGACAGGGAGGGTTTGGGGAAGCTTTCTTT,CASSPLSGQGGFGEAFF
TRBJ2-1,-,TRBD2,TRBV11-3,TGTGCCAGCACACTTAGCGGGACCTACAATGAGCAGTTCTTC,CASTLSGTYNEQFF
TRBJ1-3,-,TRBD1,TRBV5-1,TGCGCCAGCAGCCAACAGGGGCCTGGAAACACCATATATTTT,CASSQQGPGNTIYF
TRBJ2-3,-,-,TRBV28,TGTGCCAGCAGTCCCCACAGGGAAGAAAATACGCAGTATTTT,CASSPHREENTQYF
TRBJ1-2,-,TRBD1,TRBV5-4,TGTGCCAGCAGCTTGCTCGGGACAGCGCCCCGGGGGGGCTACACCTTC,CASSLLGTAPRGGYTF
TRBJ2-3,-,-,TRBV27,TGTGCCAGCAGTCTGAAGCGGAACACAGATACGCAGTATTTT,CASSLKRNTDTQYF
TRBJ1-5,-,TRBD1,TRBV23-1,TGCGCCAGCAGTCAATCCGGGACAGGGCTGGAGCCCCAGCATTTT,CASSQSGTGLEPQHF
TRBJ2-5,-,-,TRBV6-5,TGTGCCAGCAACCGAGAGGTAGGAGAGACCCAGTACTTC,CASNREVGETQYF
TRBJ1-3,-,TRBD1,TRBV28,TGTGCCAGCAGTTTACCGACAGGGGCTGGAAACACCATATATTTT,CASSLPTGAGNTIYF
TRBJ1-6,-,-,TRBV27,TGTGCCAGCAGACTGAGGGGGTATAATTCACCCCTCCACTTT,CASRLRGYNSPLHF
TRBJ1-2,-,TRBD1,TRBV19,TGTGCCAGTAGAAGTGAGGGGGCCCTCTATGGCTACACCTTC,CASRSEGALYGYTF
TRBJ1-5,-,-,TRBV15,TGTGCCACGGGTGGGGCCCACAATCAGCCCCAGCATTTT,CATGGAHNQPQHF
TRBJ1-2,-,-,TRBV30,TGTGCCCATCAATCCCAGGCTGACAGGGGCTACACCTTC,CAHQSQADRGYTF
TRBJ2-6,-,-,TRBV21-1,TGTGCCAGCAGGGTCCGGACTAGCGGGGGCCCTTCCCTCTCTGGGGCCAACGTCCTGACTTTC,CASRVRTSGGPSLSGANVLTF
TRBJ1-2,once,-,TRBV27,TGTGCCAGCAGTCCAAACACAGACGCCTCCTATGGCTACACCTTC,CASSPNTDASYGYTF
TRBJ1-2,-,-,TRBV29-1,TGCAGCGTTGAAGGGGCAGGAAATGGCTACACCTTC,CSVEGAGNGYTF
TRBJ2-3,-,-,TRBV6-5,TGTGCCAGTGACGGCGGGACCATAAGGCAGTATTTT,CASDGGTIRQYF
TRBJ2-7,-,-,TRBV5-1,TGCGCCAGCAGCCCCGCCAGGGACTTCGAGCAGTACTTC,CASSPARDFEQYF
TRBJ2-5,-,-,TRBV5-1,TGCGCCAGCAGCTCTCAGGTACAAGAGACCCAGTACTTC,CASSSQVQETQYF
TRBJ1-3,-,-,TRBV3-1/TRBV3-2,TGTGCCAGCTCACATCTCCGGGCAGGGCTGAGCGGAAACACCATATATTTT,CASSHLRAGLSGNTIYF
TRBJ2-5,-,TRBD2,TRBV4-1,TGCGCCAGCAGCCAAGATAGGGCGGGGGAAGAGACCCAGTACTTC,CASSQDRAGEETQYF
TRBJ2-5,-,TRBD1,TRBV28,TGTGCCAGCAGTTCAGGGGGTATAGTTGAGACCCAGTACTTC,CASSSGGIVETQYF
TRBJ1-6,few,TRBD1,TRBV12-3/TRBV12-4,TGTGCCAGCAGCTCAAGGGGGCGGTCACCCCTCCACTTT,CASSSRGRSPLHF
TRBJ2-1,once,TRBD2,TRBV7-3,TGTGCCAGCAGCTTCTCTAGCGGGGCCTACAATGAGCAGTTCTTC,CASSFSSGAYNEQFF
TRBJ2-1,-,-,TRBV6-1,TGTGCCAGCAGTGAACGAGGCCCCTACAATGAGCAGTTCTTC,CASSERGPYNEQFF
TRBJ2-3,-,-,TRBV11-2,TGTGCCAGCAGCTTCGTGGGAGGCGTCGCAGATACGCAGTATTTT,CASSFVGGVADTQYF
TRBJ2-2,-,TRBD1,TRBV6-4,TGTGCCAGCAGTGACTCTCGGGACAGGGCCACCGGGGAGCTGTTTTTT,CASSDSRDRATGELFF
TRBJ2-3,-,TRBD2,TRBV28,TGTGCCAGCAAGGGACTAGCGGGGGGTGGTACGCAGTATTTT,CASKGLAGGGTQYF
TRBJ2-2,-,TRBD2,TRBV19,TGTGCCAGTATTGGGACTAGCGGGGGGGCCGGGGAGCTGTTTTTT,CASIGTSGGAGELFF
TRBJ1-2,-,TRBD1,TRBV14,TGTGCCAGCAGCCTTACACAGGGGTCTGGCTACACCTTC,CASSLTQGSGYTF
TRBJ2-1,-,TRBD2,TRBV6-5,TGTGCCAGCAGTCTCCAGCGGGGGATCAATGAGCAGTTCTTC,CASSLQRGINEQFF
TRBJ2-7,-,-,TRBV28,TGTGCCAGCAGTCCTCAAGTGGGCAGGGACGAGCAGTACTTC,CASSPQVGRDEQYF
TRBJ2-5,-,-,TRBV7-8,TGTGCCAGCAGCTACCGGTTGTCGCAAGAGACCCAGTACTTC,CASSYRLSQETQYF
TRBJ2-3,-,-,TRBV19,TGTGCCAGTAGTATTACGGGGGACGGAGATACGCAGTATTTT,CASSITGDGDTQYF
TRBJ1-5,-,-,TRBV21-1,TGTGCCAGCAGCAAATTGTCCAGGGCAGGAAATCAGCCCCAGCATTTT,CASSKLSRAGNQPQHF
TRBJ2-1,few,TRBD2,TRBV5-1,TGCGCCAGCAGCCCGGGGGGGACTAGCGGGGGCAATGAGCAGTTCTTC,CASSPGGTSGGNEQFF
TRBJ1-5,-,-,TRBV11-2,TGTGCCAGCAGCCCGCACCCGGGACAAGTCAATCAGCCCCAGCATTTT,CASSPHPGQVNQPQHF
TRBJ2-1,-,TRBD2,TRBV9,TGTGCCAGCAGCGGACTAGCGGGAGGGCCCGATGAGCAGTTCTTC,CASSGLAGGPDEQFF
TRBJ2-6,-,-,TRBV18,TGTGCCAGCTCACCCCCCGGACAGACTGGGGCCAACGTCCTGACTTTC,CASSPPGQTGANVLTF
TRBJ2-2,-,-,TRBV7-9,TGTGCCAGCAGCTCCCCCGGACTACGAACCGGGGAGCTGTTTTTT,CASSSPGLRTGELFF
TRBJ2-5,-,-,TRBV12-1,TGTGCCATCGGGGGGGGTAAAGAGACCCAGTACTTC,CAIGGGKETQYF
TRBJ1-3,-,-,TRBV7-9,TGTGCCAGCAGCTTAAGCGCCAGCTCTGGAAACACCATATATTTT,CASSLSASSGNTIYF
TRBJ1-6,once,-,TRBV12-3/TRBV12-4,TGTGCCAGCAGCCGGACAGAAGATTCACCCCTCCACTTT,CASSRTEDSPLHF
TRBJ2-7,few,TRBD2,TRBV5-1,TGCGCCAGCAGCTTGGGGACTAGCGGGACGGTGGGCTACGAGCAGTACTTC,CASSLGTSGTVGYEQYF
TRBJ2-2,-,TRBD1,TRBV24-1,TGTGCCACCAGTGACCAACACAGGACAGGGGCCTTCGGGGAGCTGTTTTTT,CATSDQHRTGAFGELFF